The T cell receptor beta chain described here comes from a study of cytomegalovirus exposure and HLA in healthy donors. The study, taken as a whole, reports: Several of the most significant clusters were apparently associated with common viral pathogens in a later analysis. As confirmed in vitro, a few CMV-associated chains were specific for CMV antigens.

With 2 bases removed from V and 5 bases from J, the gap between germline ends came to 6 bases. Germline V CDR1 and CDR2: DFQATT, SNEGSKA (reference sequence). This CDR3 is built from 11 residues. PCR used 60 Vbeta primers and 13 Jbeta primers. The protocol was immunoSEQ multiplex PCR, while the TCRdb copy is restricted to in-frame clones and leaves out a portion. The sample consists of under 40,000 clones, around nine tenths of them appearing once. Concerning this clone itself: No antigen is known for it.

The sequenced sample consisted of PBMCs. The gene calls are TRBV20-1 and TRBJ1-1; no reliable D call. This clonotype was obtained from a woman between 18 and 29 years old in good health and CMV-seronegative. The CDR3 sequence: CSARRETEAFF. DNA of the CDR3: TGCAGTGCTAGAAGGGAGACTGAAGCTTTCTTT.